The rows below give T cell receptor beta chains drawn from one sample of a study of shared clonotypes between healthy human individuals. Sequenced by immunoSEQ multiplex PCR; TCRdb stores in-frame clones only, minus some. The table lists about 660,000 clones, around 72% of them singletons. Sequencing was carried out using memory CD4+ T cells sorted from blood. The receptors derive from a young woman in good health. The CDR3 runs from the conserved cysteine through the conserved F or W. The order of the fields is CDR3 length, V gene, clone size, J gene, D gene, CDR3 DNA, CDR3 protein. The D gene is left open where the match is weak. Size tells how often a clone was seen (once, few, many) or the class of an expanded clone, and some rows leave it out.

12	TRBV6-1	-	TRBJ1-5	-	TGTGCCAGCAGTCACCGTTGGCAGCCCCAGCATTTT	CASSHRWQPQHF
15	TRBV29-1	-	TRBJ2-3	-	TGCAGCGTTGCAGGAACGTCGGGGGAGGAGGATACGCAGTATTTT	CSVAGTSGEEDTQYF
20	TRBV12-5	few	TRBJ2-3	TRBD2	TGTGCTAGTGGTCCTAAACTAGCGGGAGGGCCCTATATATTTCGGGCCACGCAGTATTTT	CASGPKLAGGPYIFRATQYF
14	TRBV19	few	TRBJ1-3	-	TGTGCCAGTAGCACAGGGTTCGGCAGAAACACCATATATTTT	CASSTGFGRNTIYF
14	TRBV19	once	TRBJ1-5	-	TGTGCCAGTAGTATTACGGGGGGCAATCAGCCCCAGCATTTT	CASSITGGNQPQHF
16	TRBV6-6	-	TRBJ2-7	TRBD2	TGTGCCAGCAGTTCCCACTCCGGGACTAGCGGATACGAGCAGTACTTC	CASSSHSGTSGYEQYF
15	TRBV5-1	-	TRBJ1-5	TRBD1	TGCGCCAGCAGCTTGGGGGACAGGGATGGGCCGCCCCAGCATTTT	CASSLGDRDGPPQHF
15	TRBV19	once	TRBJ2-2	-	TGTGCCAGTAGTATCCAGGGACCCCTAACCGGGGAGCTGTTTTTT	CASSIQGPLTGELFF
14	TRBV6-9	-	TRBJ2-2	-	TGTGCCTGCAAAGGGGAGAAAAACACCGGGGAGCTGTTTTTT	CACKGEKNTGELFF
14	TRBV4-2	-	TRBJ2-1	-	TGTGCCAGCAGCCAAGATGGGCGTTACGATGAGCAGTTCTTC	CASSQDGRYDEQFF
16	TRBV28	once	TRBJ2-7	TRBD2	TGTGCCAGCAGTTTGAGCGGCGACGGGAGGCTTAACGAGCAGTACTTC	CASSLSGDGRLNEQYF
15	TRBV5-4	-	TRBJ2-3	TRBD1	TGTGCCAGCAGCTACGGACAGGGTGGAGCAGATACGCAGTATTTT	CASSYGQGGADTQYF
15	TRBV2	-	TRBJ1-5	-	TGTGCCAGCAGTGAATTCGGCAGTAACAATCAGCCCCAGCATTTT	CASSEFGSNNQPQHF
14	TRBV27	-	TRBJ1-1	-	TGTGCCAGCAGTTTACTCGGCAGGGGCACTGAAGCTTTCTTT	CASSLLGRGTEAFF
15	TRBV7-9	-	TRBJ2-7	-	TGTGCCAGCAGCTTAGAATGGGCGGACACTCACGAGCAGTACTTC	CASSLEWADTHEQYF
15	TRBV7-6	-	TRBJ2-7	-	TGTGCCAGCAGCTTAGGCGCGGCTTCAACCTACGAGCAGTACTTC	CASSLGAASTYEQYF
16	TRBV5-6	-	TRBJ2-6	-	TGTGCCAGCAGCTTGGGTGGGGGCTCTGGGGCCAACGTCCTGACTTTC	CASSLGGGSGANVLTF
12	TRBV5-6	-	TRBJ2-5	-	TGTGCCAGCAGCTTGCAGGCAGGGACCCAGTACTTC	CASSLQAGTQYF
15	TRBV10-2	-	TRBJ1-5	TRBD1	TGCGCCAGCAGCGAAGGACAGGGGAAAAATCAGCCCCAGCATTTT	CASSEGQGKNQPQHF
16	TRBV11-1	-	TRBJ2-5	TRBD2	TGTGCCAGCAGCCAGGGACTAGCGGGAGTCCGGGAGACCCAGTACTTC	CASSQGLAGVRETQYF
16	TRBV7-2	-	TRBJ2-3	-	TGTGCCAGCAGCCCACCCGGGTTGTTGGGGCCAGATACGCAGTATTTT	CASSPPGLLGPDTQYF
14	TRBV11-2	few	TRBJ2-2	-	TGTGCCAGCAGCCCACAGGGGAACACCGGGGAGCTGTTTTTT	CASSPQGNTGELFF
13	TRBV29-1	-	TRBJ2-7	TRBD2	TGCAGCGTTGGCGGGAGGTTGACCTACGAGCAGTACTTC	CSVGGRLTYEQYF
16	TRBV15	many	TRBJ2-1	TRBD2	TGTGCCACCAGCAGAGAGACTAGCGGGAGGTACAATGAGCAGTTCTTC	CATSRETSGRYNEQFF
13	TRBV27	-	TRBJ2-2	-	TGTGCCAGTGGGAGAAAGTTTGCCGGGGAGCTGTTTTTT	CASGRKFAGELFF
15	TRBV5-1	-	TRBJ1-1	TRBD1	TGCGCCAGCAGCTTACAGGGGATTATGAACACTGAAGCTTTCTTT	CASSLQGIMNTEAFF
15	TRBV6-1	-	TRBJ1-1	-	TGTGCCAGCCCCAGAAGCCCAAATGGTAACACTGAAGCTTTCTTT	CASPRSPNGNTEAFF
16	TRBV2	-	TRBJ1-1	-	TGTGCCAGCAGTTTACAGGGTGAGTCGGTAGGCACTGAAGCTTTCTTT	CASSLQGESVGTEAFF
14	TRBV7-2	-	TRBJ2-7	TRBD2	TGTGCCAGCAGCTATAGCGGGAGGGCCTACGAGCAGTACTTC	CASSYSGRAYEQYF
15	TRBV7-2	-	TRBJ1-2	-	TGTGCCAGCACCCTTAATGTAGGGGTAAACTATGGCTACACCTTC	CASTLNVGVNYGYTF
12	TRBV28	-	TRBJ1-1	-	TGTGCCAGCAGTGGTCGGGGAACTGAAGCTTTCTTT	CASSGRGTEAFF
12	TRBV19	-	TRBJ2-5	-	TGTGCCAGTACTGGCAGGGTGGGGACCCAGTACTTC	CASTGRVGTQYF
13	TRBV6-1	-	TRBJ1-2	TRBD1	TGTGCCAGCGCCCAACAGGGGGCGGCTGGCTACACCTTC	CASAQQGAAGYTF
15	TRBV28	-	TRBJ2-1	-	TGTGCCAGCAGTTTGCCGACTAGTTCCCGTAATGAGCAGTTCTTC	CASSLPTSSRNEQFF
14	TRBV2	-	TRBJ2-1	TRBD2	TGTGCCAGCAGTGGTAGCGGGGCGTCTAATGAGCAGTTCTTC	CASSGSGASNEQFF
12	TRBV6-1	-	TRBJ2-3	TRBD2	TGTGCCAGCAGTCTGAGCGGGAGCCTGCAGTATTTT	CASSLSGSLQYF
13	TRBV5-1	-	TRBJ2-5	-	TGCGCCAGCAGCCCACAGGGAGCGGAGACCCAGTACTTC	CASSPQGAETQYF
18	TRBV28	-	TRBJ2-5	-	TGTGCCAGCAGTTTATCGGATTGGGGTTCCCACATACAAGAGACCCAGTACTTC	CASSLSDWGSHIQETQYF
15	TRBV6-5	-	TRBJ2-7	-	TGTGCCAGCAGTGACTCAGAGGGGGGGTCCTACGAGCAGTACTTC	CASSDSEGGSYEQYF
18	TRBV6-1	-	TRBJ2-3	TRBD2	TGTGCCAGCAGTGAGGGACTAGCGGGAGTTTGGAGCACAGATACGCAGTATTTT	CASSEGLAGVWSTDTQYF
15	TRBV7-9	-	TRBJ1-2	-	TGTGCCAGCAGCTTAGTTCTGGGAGAGATCTATGGCTACACCTTC	CASSLVLGEIYGYTF
13	TRBV7-3	-	TRBJ2-3	-	TGTGCCAGCAGCTTAATGTTTGGAGATACGCAGTATTTT	CASSLMFGDTQYF